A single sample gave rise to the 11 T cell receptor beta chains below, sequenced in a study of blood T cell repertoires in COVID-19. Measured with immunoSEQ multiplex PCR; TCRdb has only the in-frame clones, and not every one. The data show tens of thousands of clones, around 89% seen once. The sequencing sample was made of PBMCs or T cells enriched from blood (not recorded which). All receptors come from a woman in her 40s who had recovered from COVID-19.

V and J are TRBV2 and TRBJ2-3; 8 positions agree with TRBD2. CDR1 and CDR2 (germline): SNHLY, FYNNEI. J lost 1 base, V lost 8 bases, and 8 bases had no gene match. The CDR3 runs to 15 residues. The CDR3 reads CASLRTSSRTDTQYF. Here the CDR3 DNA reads TGTGCCAGCTTGAGGACTAGCTCGCGCACAGATACGCAGTATTTT.

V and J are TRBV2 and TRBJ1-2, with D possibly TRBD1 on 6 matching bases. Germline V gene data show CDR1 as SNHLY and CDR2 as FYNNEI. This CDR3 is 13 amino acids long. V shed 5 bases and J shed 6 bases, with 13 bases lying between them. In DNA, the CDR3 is TGTGCCAGCAGTACCACAGGGTTTGATGGCTACACCTTC. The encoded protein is CASSTTGFDGYTF.

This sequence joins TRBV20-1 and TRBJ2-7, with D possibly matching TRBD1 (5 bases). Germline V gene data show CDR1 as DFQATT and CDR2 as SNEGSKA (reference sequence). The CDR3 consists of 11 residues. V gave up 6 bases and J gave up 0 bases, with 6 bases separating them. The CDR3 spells CSADSSYEQYF. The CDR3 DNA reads TGCAGTGCAGACAGCTCCTACGAGCAGTACTTC.

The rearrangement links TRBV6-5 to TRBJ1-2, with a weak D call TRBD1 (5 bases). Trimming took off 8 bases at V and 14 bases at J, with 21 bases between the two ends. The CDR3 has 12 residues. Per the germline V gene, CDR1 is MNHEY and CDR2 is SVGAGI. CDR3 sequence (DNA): TGTGCCAGCTCCCCCGAACAGGCCTGGCGGACCTTC. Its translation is CASSPEQAWRTF.

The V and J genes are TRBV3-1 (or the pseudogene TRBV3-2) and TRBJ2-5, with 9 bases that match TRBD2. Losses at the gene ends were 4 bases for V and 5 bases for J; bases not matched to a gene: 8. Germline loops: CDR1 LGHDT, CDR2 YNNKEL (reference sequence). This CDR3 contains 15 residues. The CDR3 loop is CASSLSGGKLETQYF. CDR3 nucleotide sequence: TGTGCCAGCAGCCTTAGCGGGGGCAAGCTGGAGACCCAGTACTTC.

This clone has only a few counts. In DNA form, the CDR3 reads TGTGCCAGCAGCGAGAGTGGGGGCGGTAAAGCTTTCTTT. Amino acid sequence: CASSESGGGKAFF. The V gene is TRBV12-3 or TRBV12-4, the J gene TRBJ1-1; perhaps TRBD1 as D (6 bases). The CDR3 loop spans 13 amino acids. Trimming took off 6 bases at V and 9 bases at J, with 17 bases between the two ends.

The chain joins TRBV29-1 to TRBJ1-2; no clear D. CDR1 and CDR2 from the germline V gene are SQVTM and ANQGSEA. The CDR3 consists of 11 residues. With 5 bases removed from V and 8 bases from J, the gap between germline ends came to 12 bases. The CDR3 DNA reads TGCAGCGTTACGGAGGGTAAGGGCTACACCTTC. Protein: CSVTEGKGYTF.

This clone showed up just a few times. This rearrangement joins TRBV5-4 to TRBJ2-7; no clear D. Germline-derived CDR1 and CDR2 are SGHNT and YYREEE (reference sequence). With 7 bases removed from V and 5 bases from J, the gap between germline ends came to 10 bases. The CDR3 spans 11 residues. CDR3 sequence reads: CASRAADEQYF. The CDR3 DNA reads TGTGCCAGCCGCGCGGCGGACGAGCAGTACTTC.

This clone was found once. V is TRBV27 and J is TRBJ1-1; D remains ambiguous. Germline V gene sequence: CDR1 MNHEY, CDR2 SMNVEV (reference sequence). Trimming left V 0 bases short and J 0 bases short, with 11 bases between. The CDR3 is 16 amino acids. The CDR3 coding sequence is TGTGCCAGCAGTTTATCGGGTAGGGAGATGAACACTGAAGCTTTCTTT. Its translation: CASSLSGREMNTEAFF.

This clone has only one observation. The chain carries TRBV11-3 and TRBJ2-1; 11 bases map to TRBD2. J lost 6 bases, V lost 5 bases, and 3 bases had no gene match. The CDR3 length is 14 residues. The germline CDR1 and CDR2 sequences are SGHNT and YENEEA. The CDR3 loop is CASSPSGGFNEQFF. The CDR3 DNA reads TGTGCCAGCAGCCCTAGCGGGGGGTTCAATGAGCAGTTCTTC. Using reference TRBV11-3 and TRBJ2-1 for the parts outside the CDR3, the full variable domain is EAGVVQSPRYKIIEKKQPVAFWCNPISGHNTLYWYLQNLGQGPELLIRYENEEAVDDSQLPKDRFSAERLKGVDSTLKIQPAELGDSAVYLCASSPSGGFNEQFFGPGTRLTVL.

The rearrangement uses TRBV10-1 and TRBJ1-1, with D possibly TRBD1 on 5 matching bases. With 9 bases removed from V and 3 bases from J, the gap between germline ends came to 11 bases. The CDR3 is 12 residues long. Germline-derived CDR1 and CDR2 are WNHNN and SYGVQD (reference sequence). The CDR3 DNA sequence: TGCGCCAGGCGGACACAAGACACTGAAGCTTTCTTT. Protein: CARRTQDTEAFF.